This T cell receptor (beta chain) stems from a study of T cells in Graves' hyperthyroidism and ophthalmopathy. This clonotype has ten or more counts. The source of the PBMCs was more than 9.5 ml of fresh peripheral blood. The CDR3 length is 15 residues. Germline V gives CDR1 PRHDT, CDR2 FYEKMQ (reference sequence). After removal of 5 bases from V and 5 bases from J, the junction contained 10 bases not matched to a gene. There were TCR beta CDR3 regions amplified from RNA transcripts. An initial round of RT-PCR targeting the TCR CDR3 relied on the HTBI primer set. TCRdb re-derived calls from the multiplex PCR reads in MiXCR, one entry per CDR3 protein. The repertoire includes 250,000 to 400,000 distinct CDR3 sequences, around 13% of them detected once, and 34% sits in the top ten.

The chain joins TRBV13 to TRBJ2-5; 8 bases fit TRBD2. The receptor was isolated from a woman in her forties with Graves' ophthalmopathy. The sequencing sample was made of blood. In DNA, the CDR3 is TGTGCCAGCAGCCCTGGATTAGCGGGACGGGAGACCCAGTACTTC. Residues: CASSPGLAGRETQYF. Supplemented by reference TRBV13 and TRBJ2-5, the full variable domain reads AAGVIQSPRHLIKEKRETATLKCYPIPRHDTVYWYQQGPGQDPQFLISFYEKMQSDKGSIPDRFSAQQFSDYHSELNMSSLELGDSALYFCASSPGLAGRETQYFGPGTRLLVL.